The 18 T cell receptor beta chains given below trace back to one sample, sequenced in a study of cytomegalovirus exposure and HLA in healthy donors. Libraries were prepared by immunoSEQ multiplex PCR; TCRdb keeps only in-frame clonotypes and omits some of them. The sample shows 240,000 or so clones, approximately 86% of them seen only once. The sequencing input was PBMCs. The receptors were sampled from a woman aged 25 to 39 in good health and CMV-seropositive.

This chain links TRBV6-1 with TRBJ2-1, with TRBD2 as a possible D gene (6 bases). This CDR3 has 14 amino acids. From germline, CDR1 is MNHNS and CDR2 SASEGT. Trimming removed 4 bases from V and 6 bases from J, with 13 bases in between. DNA of the CDR3: TGTGCCAGCAGTGTACCCCGGGACTCCAATGAGCAGTTCTTC. Its protein product is CASSVPRDSNEQFF.

This chain joins TRBV4-1 and TRBJ2-7; the D is unclear. Germline V gives CDR1 MGHRA, CDR2 YSYEKL. V lost 5 bases and J 0 bases, leaving 14 bases between the germline ends. The CDR3 is 15 amino acids. The CDR3 region has the DNA TGCGCCAGCAGCTTCCGACTGGTAAGCTCCTACGAGCAGTACTTC. Protein product: CASSFRLVSSYEQYF.

This chain uses TRBV6-5 with TRBJ2-5, with 7 bases identical to TRBD1. This CDR3 contains 13 residues. The trim removed 11 bases at V and 4 bases at J, leaving 10 bases unmatched. The germline CDR1 and CDR2 sequences are MNHEY and SVGAGI. The CDR3 spells CAGGGTVGETQYF. The CDR3 coding sequence is TGTGCCGGGGGTGGGACAGTGGGAGAGACCCAGTACTTC.

The chain combines TRBV5-4 with TRBJ2-5; 8 bases line up with TRBD1. Trimming removed 4 bases from V and 1 base from J; junction bases left unmatched: 12. Germline-derived CDR1 and CDR2 are SGHNT and YYREEE (reference sequence). CDR3 length: 17 amino acids. The CDR3 coding sequence is TGTGCCAGCAGCAACCCAGGGGGCGACAGGTCCCAAGAGACCCAGTACTTC. It encodes CASSNPGGDRSQETQYF.

A single count supports this clone. The rearrangement links TRBV5-1 to TRBJ2-1; D not certain. The CDR3 spans 16 residues. Germline CDR1 SGHRS, CDR2 YFSETQ. The V gene lost 0 bases and the J gene lost 0 bases, with 10 bases spanning the gap. Here the CDR3 reads CASSLGLSPSYNEQFF. The DNA for the CDR3 is TGCGCCAGCAGCTTGGGTCTCTCCCCCTCCTACAATGAGCAGTTCTTC. Complete variable domain (other parts from reference TRBV5-1 and TRBJ2-1): KAGVTQTPRYLIKTRGQQVTLSCSPISGHRSVSWYQQTPGQGLQFLFEYFSETQRNKGNFPGRFSGRQFSNSRSEMNVSTLELGDSALYLCASSLGLSPSYNEQFFGPGTRLTVL.

This clone was counted once. This sequence joins TRBV4-1 and TRBJ2-1, with D possibly being TRBD2 (6 bases). Per the germline V gene, CDR1 is MGHRA and CDR2 is YSYEKL. The CDR3 runs 15 residues. V lost 0 bases and J 8 bases, leaving 14 bases between the germline ends. The CDR3 here is CASSQDPGWGDEQFF. Written as DNA, the CDR3 is TGCGCCAGCAGCCAAGATCCGGGCTGGGGGGATGAGCAGTTCTTC.

The gene calls are TRBV5-1 and TRBJ2-5, with TRBD2 identical over 15 bases. CDR1 is SGHRS, CDR2 YFSETQ, per germline. This CDR3 has 18 amino acids. Trimming removed 4 bases from V and 2 bases from J; junction bases left unmatched: 9. CDR3 nucleotides: TGCGCCAGCAGCACAGGACTAGCGGGAGGGCCGGGTCAAGAGACCCAGTACTTC. It is translated as CASSTGLAGGPGQETQYF.

This rearrangement joins TRBV6-4 to TRBJ2-2, with 10 nucleotides matching TRBD2. After removal of 7 bases from V and 5 bases from J, the junction contained 4 bases not matched to a gene. Looked up from germline, CDR1 is MRHNA and CDR2 is SNTAGT. There are 14 residues in the CDR3. The CDR3 loop is CASKSSGSTGELFF. The CDR3 DNA reads TGTGCCAGCAAGTCTAGCGGGAGTACCGGGGAGCTGTTTTTT.

V gene TRBV7-2 combines with J gene TRBJ2-1, with 10 bases matching TRBD2. Germline values: CDR1 SGHTA, CDR2 FQGNSA. Losses at the gene ends were 5 bases for V and 4 bases for J; bases not matched to a gene: 5. CDR3 length: 15 residues. The DNA of the CDR3 is TGTGCCAGCAGCCCTAGCGGGAGTAAATACAATGAGCAGTTCTTC. Its protein product is CASSPSGSKYNEQFF.

This clone was seen once. The chain combines TRBV13 with TRBJ2-1, with 13 bases that match TRBD2. The germline V gene has CDR1 PRHDT and CDR2 FYEKMQ (reference sequence). After removal of 4 bases from V and 5 bases from J, the junction contained 26 bases not matched to a gene. There are 23 residues in the CDR3. The CDR3 here is CASSYRSRVYGTSGNPGDNEQFF. CDR3 bases: TGTGCCAGCAGCTACCGATCACGGGTCTACGGGACTAGCGGGAACCCTGGGGACAATGAGCAGTTCTTC.

The chain is built from TRBV10-3 and TRBJ2-5; TRBD2 agrees at 12 bases. This CDR3 has 14 amino acids. Germline assignment: CDR1 ENHRY and CDR2 SYGVKD. Trimming at V came to 4 bases and at J to 7 bases, leaving 4 bases not matched to a gene. The DNA of the CDR3 is TGTGCCATCAGTGCGACTAGCGGGAGAGGGACCCAGTACTTC. Its protein product is CAISATSGRGTQYF.

The rearrangement links TRBV10-3 to TRBJ1-2; D ambiguous. Per the germline V gene, CDR1 is ENHRY and CDR2 is SYGVKD. This CDR3 spans 12 amino acids. The V end lost 0 bases, the J end lost 4 bases, and 3 bases lay between the germline ends. Here the CDR3 reads CAISESSYGYTF. CDR3 sequence (DNA): TGTGCCATCAGTGAGTCCTCCTATGGCTACACCTTC.

The chain is built from TRBV30 and TRBJ1-4; the D is unclear. CDR1 and CDR2 from the germline V gene are GTSNPN and SVGIG (reference sequence). This CDR3 has 12 amino acids. V lost 0 bases, J lost 10 bases, and 9 bases lay in between. In nucleotides, the CDR3 is TGTGCCTGGAGTGTAAGCCGGGGAAAACTGTTTTTT. Amino acids: CAWSVSRGKLFF.

This sequence joins TRBV5-4 and TRBJ2-1; TRBD2 matches at 8 bases. Trimming cost V 5 bases and J 4 bases; bases outside gene matches: 8. Germline assignment: CDR1 SGHNT and CDR2 YYREEE (reference sequence). The length of the CDR3 is 15 residues. The DNA for the CDR3 is TGTGCCAGCAGTCCGAGCGGGGGAACTTACAATGAGCAGTTCTTC. Amino acids: CASSPSGGTYNEQFF.

The genes are TRBV28 and TRBJ2-7; 7 nucleotides line up with TRBD1. The V segment lost 6 bases and the J segment 0 bases; nucleotides outside the gene matches: 14. From germline, CDR1 is MDHEN and CDR2 SYDVKM. This CDR3 has 17 amino acids. CDR3 sequence (DNA): TGTGCCAGCAGCCGACTGGATGGACAGGTTGACTCCTACGAGCAGTACTTC. Protein: CASSRLDGQVDSYEQYF.

The chain has TRBV11-3 and TRBJ2-7, with TRBD1 matching 10 bases. CDR1 is SGHNT and CDR2 is YENEEA in the germline V gene. V was pared by 2 bases and J by 3 bases, with 7 bases of the junction left unmatched. The CDR3 consists of 16 residues. The CDR3 loop reads CASSLSPGQGGYEQYF. The CDR3 nucleotides read TGTGCCAGCAGCTTATCTCCCGGACAGGGGGGCTACGAGCAGTACTTC.

The V gene is TRBV7-3, the J gene TRBJ2-7, with 8 bases identical to TRBD2. The CDR3 length is 15 residues. The germline gives CDR1 SGHTA, CDR2 FQGTGA. The ends lost 2 bases at V and 4 bases at J; junction bases unmatched: 7. The CDR3 DNA reads TGTGCCAGCAGCTTAGAAAGCGGGAGAGGATACGAGCAGTACTTC. It yields the protein CASSLESGRGYEQYF.

The genes are TRBV28 and TRBJ1-5; 8 bases agree with TRBD1. In germline, CDR1 is MDHEN, CDR2 SYDVKM. The trim removed 6 bases at V and 0 bases at J, leaving 16 bases unmatched. The CDR3 totals 19 residues. CDR3 loop: CASSRPDRDERGSNQPQHF. DNA for the CDR3: TGTGCCAGCAGCCGCCCGGACAGGGACGAGAGAGGTAGCAATCAGCCCCAGCATTTT. Full variable domain (rest looked up from reference TRBV28 and TRBJ1-5): DVKVTQSSRYLVKRTGEKVFLECVQDMDHENMFWYRQDPGLGLRLIYFSYDVKMKEKGDIPEGYSVSREKKERFSLILESASTNQTSMYLCASSRPDRDERGSNQPQHFGDGTRLSIL.